Below, one TCR beta chain is given with its context. Germline V gene data show CDR1 as SGHAT and CDR2 as FQDESV (reference sequence). The CDR3 consists of 13 residues. V was shortened by 5 bases and J by 2 bases, with 10 bases between the two germline ends. In the original analysis: Reference gene primer amplification gave estimated nucleated cell counts. Clones were read by immunoSEQ multiplex PCR, and TCRdb kept only the in-frame ones, dropping some. V, J and clone size are taken as reported in that table, and D and trimming were inferred from the DNA itself. The sample holds about 230,000 clones, roughly 84% seen once. The data were obtained in a study of blood T cell repertoires in COVID-19. Study background: Italy, Spain and the United States were the sources of the convalescent and acute COVID-19 samples. Nucleic acid was either cDNA or gDNA, and it came from T cells, B-cell-depleted T cells, or PBMCs.

Material: peripheral blood. The receptor comes from an elderly woman with active or convalescent COVID-19. The gene calls are TRBV11-1 and TRBJ2-7; D uncertain. In nucleotides, the CDR3 is TGTGCCAGCAGCCCTGACTCCCCCTACGAGCAGTACTTC. Translated, it gives CASSPDSPYEQYF.